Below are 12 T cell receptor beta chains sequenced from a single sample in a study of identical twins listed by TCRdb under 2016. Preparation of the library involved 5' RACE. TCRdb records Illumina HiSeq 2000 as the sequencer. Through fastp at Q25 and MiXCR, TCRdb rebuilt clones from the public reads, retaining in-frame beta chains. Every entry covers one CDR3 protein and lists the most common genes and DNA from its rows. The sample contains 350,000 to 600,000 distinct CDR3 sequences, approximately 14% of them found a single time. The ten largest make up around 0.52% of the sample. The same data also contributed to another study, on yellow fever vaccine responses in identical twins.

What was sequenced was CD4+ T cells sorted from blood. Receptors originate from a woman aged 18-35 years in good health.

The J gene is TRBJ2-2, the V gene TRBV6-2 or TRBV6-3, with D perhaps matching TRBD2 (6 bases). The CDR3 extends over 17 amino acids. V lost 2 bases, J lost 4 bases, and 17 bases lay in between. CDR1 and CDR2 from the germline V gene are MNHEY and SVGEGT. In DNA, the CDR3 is TGTGCCAGCAGTTACACCCCCGGGACTGAAACCACCGGGGAGCTGTTTTTT. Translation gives CASSYTPGTETTGELFF.

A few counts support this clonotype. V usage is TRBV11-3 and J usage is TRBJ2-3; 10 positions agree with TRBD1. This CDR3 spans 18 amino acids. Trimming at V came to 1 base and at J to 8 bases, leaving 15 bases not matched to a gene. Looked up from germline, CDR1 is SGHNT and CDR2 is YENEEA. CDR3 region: CASSLGTGGLGQGSTQYF. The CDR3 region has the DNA TGTGCCAGCAGCTTAGGGACAGGGGGGTTGGGGCAGGGTAGTACGCAGTATTTT.

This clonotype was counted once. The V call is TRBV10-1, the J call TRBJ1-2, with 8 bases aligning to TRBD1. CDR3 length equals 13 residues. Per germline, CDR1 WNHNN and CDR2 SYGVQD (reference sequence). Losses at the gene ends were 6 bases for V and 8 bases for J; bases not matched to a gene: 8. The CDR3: CASSAGQGRGYTF. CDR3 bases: TGCGCCAGCAGCGCCGGACAGGGACGGGGCTACACCTTC.

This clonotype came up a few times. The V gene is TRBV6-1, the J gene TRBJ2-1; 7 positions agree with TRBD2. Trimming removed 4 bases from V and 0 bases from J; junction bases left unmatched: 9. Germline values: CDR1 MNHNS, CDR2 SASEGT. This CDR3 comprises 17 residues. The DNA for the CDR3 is TGTGCCAGCAGTGGCGTACCAGCGGGACTCTCCTACAATGAGCAGTTCTTC. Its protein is CASSGVPAGLSYNEQFF.

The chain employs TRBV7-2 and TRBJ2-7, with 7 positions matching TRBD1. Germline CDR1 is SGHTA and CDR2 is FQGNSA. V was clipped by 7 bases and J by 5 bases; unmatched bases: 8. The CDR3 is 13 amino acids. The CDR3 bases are TGTGCCAGCAACGACAGGGTACGTGACGAGCAGTACTTC. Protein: CASNDRVRDEQYF. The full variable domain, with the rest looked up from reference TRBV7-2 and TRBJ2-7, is GAGVSQSPSNKVTEKGKDVELRCDPISGHTALYWYRQSLGQGLEFLIYFQGNSAPDKSGLPSDRFSAERTGGSVSTLTIQRTQQEDSAVYLCASNDRVRDEQYFGPGTRLTVT.

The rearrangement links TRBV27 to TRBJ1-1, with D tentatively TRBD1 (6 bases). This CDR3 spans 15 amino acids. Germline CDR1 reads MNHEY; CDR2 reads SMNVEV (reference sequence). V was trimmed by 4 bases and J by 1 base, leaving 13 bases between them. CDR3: CASSSWTAKNTEAFF. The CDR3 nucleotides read TGTGCCAGCAGTTCGTGGACAGCGAAGAACACTGAAGCTTTCTTT.

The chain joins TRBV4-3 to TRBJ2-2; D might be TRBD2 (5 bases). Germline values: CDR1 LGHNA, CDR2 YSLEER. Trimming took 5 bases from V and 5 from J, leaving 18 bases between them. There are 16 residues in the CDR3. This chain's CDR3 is CASSGRSTRGTGELFF. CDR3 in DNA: TGCGCCAGCAGCGGCCGAAGCACCAGAGGGACCGGGGAGCTGTTTTTT.

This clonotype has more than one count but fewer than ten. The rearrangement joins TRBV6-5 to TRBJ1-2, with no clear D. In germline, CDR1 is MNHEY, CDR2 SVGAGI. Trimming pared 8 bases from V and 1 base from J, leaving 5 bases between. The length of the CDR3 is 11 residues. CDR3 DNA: TGTGCCAGCGGGATTAACTATGGCTACACCTTC. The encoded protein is CASGINYGYTF.

The CDR3 region has the DNA TGTGCCAGCAGTTTGGGGCCGCTCGGACCCACAGATACGCAGTATTTT. Translation gives CASSLGPLGPTDTQYF. This rearrangement joins TRBV28 to TRBJ2-3; perhaps TRBD1 as D (5 bases). Germline V lookup: CDR1 MDHEN, CDR2 SYDVKM. Trimming left V 3 bases short and J 2 bases short, with 15 bases between. This CDR3 is built from 16 residues.

CDR3: CSARPAGGTDTQYF. CDR3 in DNA: TGCAGTGCTAGGCCAGCGGGGGGAACAGATACGCAGTATTTT. The rearrangement joins TRBV20-1 to TRBJ2-3, with 9 nucleotides matching TRBD2. CDR3 length equals 14 residues. Germline trimming cut 3 bases from V and 3 bases from J; bases unmatched to any gene: 4. CDR1 is DFQATT and CDR2 is SNEGSKA in the germline V gene (reference sequence).

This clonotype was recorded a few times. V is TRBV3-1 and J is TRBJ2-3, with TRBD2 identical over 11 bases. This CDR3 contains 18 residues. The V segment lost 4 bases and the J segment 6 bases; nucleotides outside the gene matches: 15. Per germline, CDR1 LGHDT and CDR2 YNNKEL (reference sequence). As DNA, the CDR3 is TGTGCCAGCAGCCCAAGAATGGCTAGCGGGGGGCCCCTGGATACGCAGTATTTT. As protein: CASSPRMASGGPLDTQYF.

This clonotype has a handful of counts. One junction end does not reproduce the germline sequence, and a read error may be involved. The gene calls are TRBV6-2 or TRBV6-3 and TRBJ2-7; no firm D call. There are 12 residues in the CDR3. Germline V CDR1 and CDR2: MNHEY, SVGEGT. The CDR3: CAIHQQDSRIIF. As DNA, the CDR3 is TGTGCCATTCATCAACAAGACTCACGTATCATCTTC.